A selection of T cell receptor beta chains follows, all from one sample in a study of T cell repertoires in cytomegalovirus infection. TCRdb used MiXCR to reprocess the reads, holding one entry per CDR3 protein. The table shows a few hundred thousand distinct CDR3 sequences, with 30% to 40% occurring only once. Their antigen targets remain unknown. The sample here was cultured PBMCs, taken from culture after CMV antigen stimulation. These receptors came from a human donor in good health (CMV status not recorded). Some clones in this sample may be carry-over from other donors' samples. Each CDR3 is given with its conserved first and last residue. The order of the fields is clone size, D gene, J gene, V gene, CDR3 DNA, CDR3 protein. A D gene is named only where the DNA matches it firmly. Not every row has a clone size; where given, it reads once, few, many or a size class.

. . TRBJ2-5 TRBV6-6 TGTGCCAGCAAACCTCTGGGAGCCGGGAAAGAGACCCAGTACTTC CASKPLGAGKETQYF
. . TRBJ2-5 TRBV7-2 TGTGCCAGCAGCTTAGCGGGGCAGTACCTGACCAGGGGCCGCCAAGAGACCCAGTACTTC CASSLAGQYLTRGRQETQYF
. . TRBJ1-2 TRBV14 TGTGCCAGCAGAAAGGACGGGAAATTTTATGGCTACACCTTC CASRKDGKFYGYTF
. . TRBJ1-2 TRBV7-9 TGTGCCAGCAGCTCTACTCGGCATGTGCGGTTTGGCTACACCTTC CASSSTRHVRFGYTF
many . TRBJ2-6 TRBV7-9 TGTGCCAGCAGCTTTTCGGGTGGGGCCAACGTCCTGACTTTC CASSFSGGANVLTF
. TRBD2 TRBJ2-1 TRBV6-5 TGTGCCAGCAGTTCCGAAGGACTAGCGCGTAAGCAGTTCTTC CASSSEGLARKQFF
. . TRBJ1-2 TRBV27 TGTGCCAGCAAGTCTTCGACAGTCGGCTACACCTTC CASKSSTVGYTF
few . TRBJ1-3 TRBV11-2 TGTGCCAGCTCCGCCCCAGGGCAGCGGGGAAACACCATATATTTT CASSAPGQRGNTIYF
. TRBD2 TRBJ2-4 TRBV7-6 TGTGCCAGCAGCTTAGCGAAATGGACTAGCGGGTTTTCCAAAAACATTCAGTACTTC CASSLAKWTSGFSKNIQYF
many TRBD2 TRBJ2-7 TRBV7-2 TGTGCCAGCAGCCAGACTAGCGGGAGCATGGGCTACGAGCAGTACTTC CASSQTSGSMGYEQYF
few . TRBJ2-2 TRBV19 TGTGCCAGTAGTACGGGGTCTAGGGAGCTGTTTTTT CASSTGSRELFF
few TRBD2 TRBJ2-4 TRBV19 TGTGCCAGTAGTCCCCTCCTAGCGGGAGGGCCGTACAACATTCAGTACTTC CASSPLLAGGPYNIQYF
many TRBD1 TRBJ1-2 TRBV6-1 TGTGCCAGCAGGCGCGGGACAGGTGGAACCGGGGGCTATGGCTACACCTTC CASRRGTGGTGGYGYTF
. . TRBJ2-1 TRBV7-9 TGTGCCAGCAGCCGTCCGGGATCCTACAATGAGCAGTTCTTC CASSRPGSYNEQFF
many . TRBJ2-1 TRBV7-8 TGTGCCAGCAGCTTAGCTCCAGGGAGCTCCTACAATGAGCAGTTCTTC CASSLAPGSSYNEQFF
. TRBD2 TRBJ2-7 TRBV4-1 TGCGCCAGCAGCCACCTCACTAGCGGGAGTGGGTACGAGCAGTACTTC CASSHLTSGSGYEQYF
. TRBD1 TRBJ1-5 TRBV27 TGTGCCAGCAGTTTGAGGCAGGGGGTGGTCAATCAGCCCCAGCATTTT CASSLRQGVVNQPQHF
. . TRBJ2-3 TRBV9 TGTGCCAGCAGCGTCCGTAGGACCAGCACAGATACGCAGTATTTT CASSVRRTSTDTQYF
. . TRBJ1-4 TRBV4-1 TGCGCCAGCAGCCATCCTGGTGCAACTAATGAAAAACTGTTTTTT CASSHPGATNEKLFF
. TRBD1 TRBJ1-2 TRBV19 TGTGCCAGTAGTATAGGGGACAGTCAGCTCTATGGCTACACCTTC CASSIGDSQLYGYTF
many . TRBJ2-6 TRBV7-8 TGTGCCAGCAGCCCCGTGAGTGCCTCTGGGGCCAACGTCCTGACTTTC CASSPVSASGANVLTF
many . TRBJ2-1 TRBV7-2 TGTGCCAGCAGCTTAGACACTCCTAGACGCAATGAGCAGTTCTTC CASSLDTPRRNEQFF
. . TRBJ1-1 TRBV12-3/TRBV12-4 TGTGCCAGCAGACCAGGGGACCTAGGCACTGAAGCTTTCTTT CASRPGDLGTEAFF
few . TRBJ1-1 TRBV12-3/TRBV12-4 TGTGCCAGCAGTTTATATGTTTTGGGGGCGCGGAGCACTGAAGCTTTCTTT CASSLYVLGARSTEAFF
many TRBD1 TRBJ2-3 TRBV7-9 TGTGCCAGCAGCTTGCTTACAGGGGGGAGTACAGATACGCAGTATTTT CASSLLTGGSTDTQYF
few . TRBJ2-2 TRBV6-4 TGTGCCAGCAGTCCCCGGATGGGAGTACGAACCGGGGAGCTGTTTTTT CASSPRMGVRTGELFF